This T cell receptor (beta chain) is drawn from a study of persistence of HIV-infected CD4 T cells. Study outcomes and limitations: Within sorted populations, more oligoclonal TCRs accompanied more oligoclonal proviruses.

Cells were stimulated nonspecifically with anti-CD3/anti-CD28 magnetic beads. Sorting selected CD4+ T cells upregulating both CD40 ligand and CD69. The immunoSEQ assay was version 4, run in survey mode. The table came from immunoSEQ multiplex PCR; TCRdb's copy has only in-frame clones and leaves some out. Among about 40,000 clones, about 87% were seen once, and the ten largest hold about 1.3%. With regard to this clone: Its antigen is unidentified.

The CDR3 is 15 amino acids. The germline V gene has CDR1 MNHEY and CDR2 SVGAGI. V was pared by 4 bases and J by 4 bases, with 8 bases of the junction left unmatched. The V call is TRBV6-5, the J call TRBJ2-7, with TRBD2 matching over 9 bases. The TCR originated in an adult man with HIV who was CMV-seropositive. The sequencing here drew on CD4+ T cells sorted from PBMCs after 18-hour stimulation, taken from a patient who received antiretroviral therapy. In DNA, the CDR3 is TGTGCCAGCAGTTCCTCATATAGCGGGGGTTACGAGCAGTACTTC. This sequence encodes CASSSSYSGGYEQYF.